A selection of T cell receptor beta chains follows, all from one sample in a study of blood T cell repertoires in COVID-19. The assay was immunoSEQ multiplex PCR, and TCRdb's table has in-frame clones only and misses some. The sample carries around 260,000 clones, approximately 87% recorded once. The source material was peripheral blood. All receptors come from a woman aged 45-60 years with acute or convalescent COVID-19. CDR3s include the opening cysteine and the closing phenylalanine or tryptophan. D genes are given only for firm matches. Rows may omit the clone size; those that give it use once, few, many or a size class.

j_call d_call v_call clone_size cdr3_nt cdr3_aa
TRBJ2-1 - TRBV5-1 once TGCGCCAGCAGCTTGCTGGTGGGAGTGGGGAAAAATGAGCAGTTCTTC CASSLLVGVGKNEQFF
TRBJ1-6 TRBD1 TRBV7-9 - TGTGCCAGCAGCTTAGTGACAGGGGGCAATAATTCACCCCTCCACTTT CASSLVTGGNNSPLHF
TRBJ1-1 - TRBV6-5 - TGTGCCAGCAAAAGACAGGCGAGCCCTGAAGCTTTCTTT CASKRQASPEAFF
TRBJ2-1 TRBD2 TRBV28 - TGTGCCAGCAGTTTCGGGGGGACTCAATACAATGAGCAGTTCTTC CASSFGGTQYNEQFF
TRBJ2-3 - TRBV5-6 - TGTGCCAGCAGCTTGGTGCCAGGGGAGGGAGATACGCAGTATTTT CASSLVPGEGDTQYF
TRBJ1-4 - TRBV5-1 - TGCGCCAGCAGCTTGGGCCACAGGGCAACTAATGAAAAACTGTTTTTT CASSLGHRATNEKLFF
TRBJ2-7 TRBD2 TRBV19 - TGTGCCAGTAGTATAAGAGCGGGATCCTACGAGCAGTACTTC CASSIRAGSYEQYF
TRBJ1-1 TRBD1 TRBV19 few TGTGCCAGTAGTATCACAGGGGCTGGTACTGAAGCTTTCTTT CASSITGAGTEAFF
TRBJ1-2 - TRBV24-1 - TGTGCCACCAGTGACCCAAATGGCTACACCTTC CATSDPNGYTF
TRBJ2-1 TRBD1 TRBV7-9 - TGTGCCAGCAGCACCGGGGACAGCTCCTACAATGAGCAGTTCTTC CASSTGDSSYNEQFF
TRBJ2-7 TRBD2 TRBV7-2 - TGTGCCACGCGACAAGGACTAGCGAGATCCTACGAGCAGTACTTC CATRQGLARSYEQYF
TRBJ2-2 TRBD2 TRBV28 - TGTGCCAGCAGTCCGACCGGGAGGTTCCGGGAGCTGTTTTTT CASSPTGRFRELFF
TRBJ2-1 - TRBV7-3 - TGTGCCAGCAGCTTAGGACTAGGGGGCTACAATGAGCAGTTCTTC CASSLGLGGYNEQFF
TRBJ1-1 - TRBV21-1 once TGTGCCAGCAAAGGACACCTGAACACTGAAGCTTTCTTT CASKGHLNTEAFF
TRBJ1-1 - TRBV18 - TGTGCCAGCTCACCTGTAATGGGAGGGTTGAACACTGAAGCTTTCTTT CASSPVMGGLNTEAFF
TRBJ1-1 - TRBV3-1/TRBV3-2 once TGTGCCAGCAGCCTCCGGGGGGCAAACACTGAAGCTTTCTTT CASSLRGANTEAFF
TRBJ2-3 TRBD1 TRBV9 few TGTGCCAGCAGCGCAACAGGGGCGACTAGCACAGATACGCAGTATTTT CASSATGATSTDTQYF
TRBJ1-5 - TRBV5-1 - TGCGCCAGCAGCTTGGCCCCGGGGAGCAATCAGCCCCAGCATTTT CASSLAPGSNQPQHF
TRBJ2-7 - TRBV5-6 few TGTGCCAGCAGTTTAGACATCGCCGCCCGGACCTACGAGCAGTACTTC CASSLDIAARTYEQYF
TRBJ2-7 TRBD2 TRBV3-1/TRBV3-2 - TGTGCCAGCAGCCACGGGACTAGCGGGAGAAAGACCCCCTACGAGCAGTACTTC CASSHGTSGRKTPYEQYF
TRBJ1-1 - TRBV6-5 few TGTGCCAGCAGTTTCGACAGTGTGAACACTGAAGCTTTCTTT CASSFDSVNTEAFF
TRBJ2-6 TRBD2 TRBV7-6 - TGTGCCAGCAGCTTTAACCCCTCGGGGGGGATGGCCAACGTCCTGACTTTC CASSFNPSGGMANVLTF
TRBJ2-7 - TRBV7-9 once TGTGCCAGCAGCCTCAACCGCGGGGGCTCGTACGAGCAGTACTTC CASSLNRGGSYEQYF
TRBJ2-5 - TRBV30 once TGTGCCTGGAAAGGTTGGGGGGACAGACAAGAGACCCAGTACTTC CAWKGWGDRQETQYF
TRBJ2-7 TRBD2 TRBV7-3 - TGTGCCAGCAGCCTGGGACTAGCGGGAGTATACGAGCAGTACTTC CASSLGLAGVYEQYF
TRBJ2-1 - TRBV2 - TGTGCCAGCAGCAACCCTCTACGCTCCTACAATGAGCAGTTCTTC CASSNPLRSYNEQFF
TRBJ2-5 - TRBV5-1 - TGCGCCAGCAGCTTCGAGCTGTTTCAAGAGACCCAGTACTTC CASSFELFQETQYF
TRBJ1-1 - TRBV7-2 - TGTGCCAGCAGCTTAGGGGGGGGTGAGACTGAAGCTTTCTTT CASSLGGGETEAFF
TRBJ2-7 TRBD2 TRBV5-1 - TGCGCCAGCAGCTTGGAGTTGGCTAGCGGGAGGAACGAGCAGTACTTC CASSLELASGRNEQYF
TRBJ2-7 TRBD2 TRBV5-5 - TGTGCCAGCAGCTTGAAGGGTCAGGGGACTAGCGGGAACCTTTTCGAGCAGTACTTC CASSLKGQGTSGNLFEQYF
TRBJ2-3 - TRBV29-1 - TGCAGCGTTGGTAATATTTGGCGGGAAGGTACAGATACGCAGTATTTT CSVGNIWREGTDTQYF
TRBJ1-3 - TRBV28 - TGTGCCAGCAGTCTACAGGGAGGGGCCAGCTCTGGAAACACCATATATTTT CASSLQGGASSGNTIYF
TRBJ1-2 - TRBV28 - TGTGCCAGCAGTCCTGGAGGGACGGACTCTAACTATGGCTACACCTTC CASSPGGTDSNYGYTF
TRBJ1-5 - TRBV28 - TGTGCCAGCAGGAACCTTTTGGAAGGGGCCCTTATGAGGCCCCAGCATTTT CASRNLLEGALMRPQHF
TRBJ2-3 TRBD1 TRBV2 few TGTGCCAGCAGTGAGCAGGGGGGCACAGATACGCAGTATTTT CASSEQGGTDTQYF
TRBJ1-3 - TRBV2 few TGTGCCAGCAGTCCGCAGGGTTTCGGAAACACCATATATTTT CASSPQGFGNTIYF
TRBJ2-3 - TRBV30 - TGTGCCTGGAGCTACGACGCGGGAAGCACAGATACGCAGTATTTT CAWSYDAGSTDTQYF
TRBJ2-1 - TRBV2 - TGTGCCAGCAGTGAACCAGCGGGCGCAAATGAGCAGTTCTTC CASSEPAGANEQFF
TRBJ2-7 TRBD2 TRBV2 - TGTGCCAGCAGTCCTACATGGACTAGCGAAAGCTACGAGCAGTACTTC CASSPTWTSESYEQYF
TRBJ1-5 - TRBV15 once TGTGCCACCAGCAGAGGTGGAGGGTCCCCCAATCAGCCCCAGCATTTT CATSRGGGSPNQPQHF
TRBJ2-7 TRBD2 TRBV7-2 - TGTGCCAGCAGCTTAGTGTATGCGGCGGGGGGCTACGAGCAGTACTTC CASSLVYAAGGYEQYF
TRBJ2-5 - TRBV15 - TGTGCCACCAGCAGAGCGATGACTTTTATCGAGACCCAGTACTTC CATSRAMTFIETQYF
TRBJ1-2 - TRBV7-2 - TGTGCCAGCAGCTTAGCCACTAACTATGGCTACACCTTC CASSLATNYGYTF
TRBJ1-4 - TRBV5-1 - TGCGCCAGCAGCGCTCAGGAGCGGGAAAAACTGTTTTTT CASSAQEREKLFF
TRBJ1-4 - TRBV18 - TGTGCCAGCTCACCACCGATGGGCAGGGAAGAAAAACTGTTTTTT CASSPPMGREEKLFF
TRBJ1-6 - TRBV19 few TGTGCCAGTAGTATCGGTGGGGAGAGGACCCTCCACTTT CASSIGGERTLHF
TRBJ2-3 TRBD2 TRBV28 - TGTGCCAGCAGTTTATCTTCTAGCGGGAGTGTTACAGATACGCAGTATTTT CASSLSSSGSVTDTQYF
TRBJ1-2 - TRBV11-2 - TGTGCCAGCAGCCGACATGCCTATGGCTACACCTTC CASSRHAYGYTF
TRBJ2-1 TRBD2 TRBV7-9 - TGTGCCAGCAGCCCAGTCGGGCTAGCGGGAGGGTCCTACAATGAGCAGTTCTTC CASSPVGLAGGSYNEQFF
TRBJ1-5 - TRBV7-8 - TGTGCCAGCAGCTTTACAGGGAAGGATCAGCCCCAGCATTTT CASSFTGKDQPQHF
TRBJ2-1 - TRBV23-1 - TGCGCCAGCAGTCTTTCAACCTACAATGAGCAGTTCTTC CASSLSTYNEQFF